The 21 T cell receptor beta chains presented below share a single source sample, sequenced in a study of blood T cell repertoires in COVID-19. Clones were sequenced by immunoSEQ multiplex PCR, and TCRdb holds only the in-frame ones, with some missing. The data show about 42,000 clones, approximately 90% seen once. The sequencing sample was made of peripheral blood. Receptors originate from a human donor in a cohort sampled during active COVID-19.

This clone was counted once. The rearrangement uses TRBV7-3 and TRBJ1-2, with D possibly being TRBD1 (6 bases). In germline, CDR1 is SGHTA, CDR2 FQGTGA. CDR3 length: 13 residues. With 2 bases removed from V and 3 bases from J, the gap between germline ends came to 7 bases. Here the CDR3 reads CASSLQGYYGYTF. DNA for the CDR3: TGTGCCAGCAGCTTACAGGGGTACTATGGCTACACCTTC. Looking up the rest from reference TRBV7-3 and TRBJ1-2 gives the full variable domain: GAGVSQTPSNKVTEKGKYVELRCDPISGHTALYWYRQSLGQGPEFLIYFQGTGAADDSGLPNDRFFAVRPEGSVSTLKIQRTERGDSAVYLCASSLQGYYGYTFGSGTRLTVV.

The chain combines TRBV7-9 with TRBJ1-1; 10 bases match TRBD1. The CDR3 sequence is 18 residues long. The ends lost 3 bases at V and 1 base at J; junction bases unmatched: 11. From germline, CDR1 is SEHNR and CDR2 FQNEAQ (reference sequence). This CDR3 is CASSLRPGTGASNTEAFF. Here the CDR3 DNA reads TGTGCCAGCAGCTTGAGGCCCGGGACAGGGGCTTCGAACACTGAAGCTTTCTTT. The full variable domain, its missing parts supplied by reference TRBV7-9 and TRBJ1-1, is DTGVSQNPRHKITKRGQNVTFRCDPISEHNRLYWYRQTLGQGPEFLTYFQNEAQLEKSRLLSDRFSAERPKGSFSTLEIQRTEQGDSAMYLCASSLRPGTGASNTEAFFGQGTRLTVV.

For this clone: This likely comes from a read error, as the CDR3 has no conserved phenylalanine or tryptophan at its end. The DNA is left out, because the CDR3 cannot be placed on it with certainty; the CDR3 is given as TCRdb lists it. The gene calls are TRBV20-1 and TRBJ1-2; the DNA was not compared with TRBD1, the D call given in the table. Inclusive of both ends, the CDR3 amounts to 10 amino acids. Looked up from germline, CDR1 is DFQATT and CDR2 is SNEGSKA (reference sequence). The CDR3 loop reads CSARGPGQPL.

The chain uses TRBV5-6 and TRBJ1-2; D not resolved. Trimming cost V 5 bases and J 8 bases, with 16 bases left between them. CDR1 is SGHDT, CDR2 YYEEEE, per germline. The CDR3 runs to 13 residues. CDR3 DNA sequence: TGTGCCAGCAGATTTGGTCGTTCGGGGGGCTACACCTTC. It codes for CASRFGRSGGYTF.

Turning to this clone: One junction end disagrees with the germline gene, perhaps due to a read error. The chain recombines TRBV2 with TRBJ2-7, with a tentative D call TRBD2 (5 bases). The CDR3 covers 12 residues. From germline, CDR1 is SNHLY and CDR2 FYNNEI. The CDR3: CASSENRGLSGF. In DNA form, the CDR3 reads TGTGCCAGCAGTGAAAATCGGGGTCTCTCGGGCTTC. Drawing the rest from reference TRBV2 and TRBJ2-7, the complete variable domain is EPEVTQTPSHQVTQMGQEVILRCVPISNHLYFYWYRQILGQKVEFLVSFYNNEISEKSEIFDDQFSVERPDGSNFTLKIRSTKLEDSAMYFCASSENRGLSGFGPGTRLTVT.

This clone turned up a few times. This chain connects TRBV2 to TRBJ2-7, with 9 bases lining up with TRBD1. Germline loops: CDR1 SNHLY, CDR2 FYNNEI. The V segment lost 7 bases and the J segment 1 base; nucleotides outside the gene matches: 5. The CDR3 covers 14 residues. The CDR3 sequence is CASNLQGASYEQYF. As DNA, the CDR3 is TGTGCCAGCAATTTACAGGGGGCGTCCTACGAGCAGTACTTC.

The CDR3 DNA follows: TGCAGTGCTAGTCATCAAGGGGTATACACTGAAGCTTTCTTT. Protein product: CSASHQGVYTEAFF. The V gene is TRBV20-1, the J gene TRBJ1-1; the D gene is possibly TRBD1 (5 bases). The V and J ends lost 3 bases and 3 bases respectively, with 14 bases between them. CDR3 length: 14 residues. The germline CDR1 and CDR2 sequences are DFQATT and SNEGSKA (reference sequence).

The rearrangement joins TRBV19 to TRBJ2-2, with a weak D call TRBD1 (6 bases). V lost 6 bases to trimming and J lost 0 bases, with 11 bases between them. The CDR3 consists of 15 residues. Germline-derived CDR1 and CDR2 are LNHDA and SQIVND (reference sequence). CDR3 nucleotide sequence: TGTGCCAGTAGCCGCAGGGGAACGAACACCGGGGAGCTGTTTTTT. Translation gives CASSRRGTNTGELFF. Filled out from reference TRBV19 and TRBJ2-2, the complete variable domain reads DGGITQSPKYLFRKEGQNVTLSCEQNLNHDAMYWYRQDPGQGLRLIYYSQIVNDFQKGDIAEGYSVSREKKESFPLTVTSAQKNPTAFYLCASSRRGTNTGELFFGEGSRLTVL.

This chain joins TRBV7-6 and TRBJ2-2; weak D call: TRBD1 (6 bases). CDR1 SGHVS and CDR2 FNYEAQ come from the germline V gene. V dropped 5 bases and J dropped 3 bases, with 13 bases sitting between them. The CDR3 has 15 residues. The CDR3 region is CASSPTGIDTGELFF. CDR3 in DNA: TGTGCCAGCAGCCCTACAGGGATAGACACCGGGGAGCTGTTTTTT. Together with reference TRBV7-6 and TRBJ2-2, the CDR3 gives the full variable domain: GAGVSQSPRYKVTKRGQDVALRCDPISGHVSLYWYRQALGQGPEFLTYFNYEAQQDKSGLPNDRFSAERPEGSISTLTIQRTEQRDSAMYRCASSPTGIDTGELFFGEGSRLTVL.

The V call is TRBV19, the J call TRBJ1-2, with 12 bases lining up with TRBD1. CDR3 size: 14 residues. The germline V gene has CDR1 LNHDA and CDR2 SQIVND (reference sequence). V lost 4 bases, J lost 8 bases, and 5 bases stayed unmatched. In nucleotides, the CDR3 is TGTGCCAGTAGTACCGGGACAGGGGGCAGGGGCTACACCTTC. Its protein product is CASSTGTGGRGYTF.

A single count supports this clone. The rearrangement joins TRBV7-8 to TRBJ2-4, with D possibly matching TRBD1 (5 bases). V was shortened by 5 bases and J by 6 bases, with 17 bases between the two germline ends. Germline CDR1 SGHVS, CDR2 FQNEAQ. The CDR3 sequence is 15 residues long. CDR3 DNA: TGTGCCAGCAGCCTGACAGAGGCCCGCAGAAACATTCAGTACTTC. Protein product: CASSLTEARRNIQYF.

This clone has a handful of counts. Here the CDR3 reads CASSQESGFYNSPLHF. The CDR3 bases are TGCGCCAGCAGCCAAGAATCCGGGTTCTATAATTCACCCCTCCACTTT. The chain couples TRBV4-3 to TRBJ1-6; D is ambiguous. The CDR3 consists of 16 residues. Trimming took 0 bases from V and 3 from J, leaving 9 bases between them. The germline V gene encodes CDR1 LGHNA and CDR2 YSLEER.

The chain combines TRBV28 with TRBJ1-1; D is unresolved. The V end was cut by 5 bases, the J end by 1 base, with 8 bases between. This CDR3 has 13 amino acids. The germline V gene has CDR1 MDHEN and CDR2 SYDVKM. CDR3 bases: TGTGCCAGCAGTCCCCTGAGGAACACTGAAGCTTTCTTT. Translating it yields CASSPLRNTEAFF.

The chain combines TRBV6-5 with TRBJ2-7; TRBD1 matches 9 bases. Germline CDR1 is MNHEY and CDR2 is SVGAGI. The CDR3 is made up of 14 amino acids. With 5 bases clipped from V and 3 bases from J, the junction kept 5 bases outside the gene matches. DNA for the CDR3: TGTGCCAGCAGTCCCGGGACAGGGCTCTACGAGCAGTACTTC. It encodes CASSPGTGLYEQYF.

This chain connects TRBV18 to TRBJ2-3; 9 bases match TRBD1. The germline gives CDR1 KGHSH, CDR2 LQKENI. Trimming removed 3 bases from V and 1 base from J; junction bases left unmatched: 5. The length of the CDR3 is 16 residues. In DNA form, the CDR3 reads TGTGCCAGCTCACCTACACAGGGGGCCGGCACAGATACGCAGTATTTT. Its protein is CASSPTQGAGTDTQYF.

The sample holds a few counts of this clone. The CDR3 here is CASSQDGRQGSPGNTIYF. The DNA of the CDR3 is TGCGCCAGCAGCCAAGATGGGAGACAGGGGAGTCCTGGAAACACCATATATTTT. The chain joins TRBV4-3 to TRBJ1-3, with 8 positions matching TRBD1. The V gene end was trimmed by 0 bases and the J gene end by 2 bases; junction bases not matched to a gene: 9. Germline CDR1 reads LGHNA; CDR2 reads YSLEER. This CDR3 has 18 residues.

The rearrangement joins TRBV15 to TRBJ2-7; TRBD1 aligns across 11 bases. V lost 2 bases to trimming and J lost 6 bases; unmatched junction nucleotides: 6. Germline assignment: CDR1 LNHNV and CDR2 YYDKDF (reference sequence). CDR3 length: 15 residues. The chain's CDR3 is CATSRFGTGGFEQYF. The CDR3 coding sequence is TGTGCCACCAGCAGATTCGGGACAGGGGGTTTCGAGCAGTACTTC.

This sequence joins TRBV7-3 and TRBJ1-6; 7 bases are shared with TRBD1. The CDR3 runs 14 residues. With 5 bases clipped from V and 6 bases from J, the junction kept 4 bases outside the gene matches. The germline V gene encodes CDR1 SGHTA and CDR2 FQGTGA. The CDR3 region has the DNA TGTGCCAGCAGCGGGGGACAGCTTAATTCACCCCTCCACTTT. It encodes CASSGGQLNSPLHF.

The gene calls are TRBV5-1 and TRBJ1-2; D may be TRBD1 (5 bases). V gave up 3 bases and J gave up 3 bases, with 21 bases separating them. CDR3 length: 17 residues. Looked up from germline, CDR1 is SGHRS and CDR2 is YFSETQ. The chain's CDR3 is CASSSLRDSRRDYGYTF. The CDR3 DNA reads TGCGCCAGCAGCTCACTACGGGACTCCCGGCGGGACTATGGCTACACCTTC.

The chain employs TRBV7-9 and TRBJ1-2; no clear D. Between the trimmed V and J ends, which lost 1 base and 4 bases, there was a span of 7 bases. Germline values: CDR1 SEHNR, CDR2 FQNEAQ (reference sequence). This CDR3 has 13 amino acids. As DNA, the CDR3 is TGTGCCAGCAGCTTAGATACGGGCTATGGCTACACCTTC. Protein product: CASSLDTGYGYTF. Full variable domain (rest looked up from reference TRBV7-9 and TRBJ1-2): DTGVSQNPRHKITKRGQNVTFRCDPISEHNRLYWYRQTLGQGPEFLTYFQNEAQLEKSRLLSDRFSAERPKGSFSTLEIQRTEQGDSAMYLCASSLDTGYGYTFGSGTRLTVV.

This clone was detected once. This rearrangement joins TRBV18 to TRBJ1-5, with D perhaps matching TRBD1 (6 bases). Per the germline V gene, CDR1 is KGHSH and CDR2 is LQKENI. The length of the CDR3 is 15 residues. V lost 4 bases and J 7 bases, leaving 17 bases between the germline ends. CDR3 residues: CASSQNRVEGQPQHF. CDR3 sequence (DNA): TGTGCCAGCTCACAAAACAGGGTTGAGGGCCAGCCCCAGCATTTT.